This TCR beta chain is from a study of response to subunit inactivated influenza vaccine. This clonotype was found a few times. V lost 4 bases and J lost 7; bases outside the gene matches: 6. The CDR3 runs to 15 residues. TCRdb re-called the RT-PCR reads through MiXCR, storing one row per CDR3 protein. The sample has more than 600,000 distinct CDR3 sequences, about 18% seen once. Specimen: PBMCs from blood, collected 4 to 6 days after vaccination. The gene calls are TRBV12-3 or TRBV12-4 and TRBJ1-4, with TRBD1 identical over 10 bases. The receptor comes from a man aged 50 to 59 who received an inactivated influenza vaccine. CDR3 sequence reads: CASSWTGGGGEKLFF. The CDR3 region has the DNA TGTGCCAGCAGTTGGACAGGGGGTGGGGGTGAAAAACTGTTTTTT.